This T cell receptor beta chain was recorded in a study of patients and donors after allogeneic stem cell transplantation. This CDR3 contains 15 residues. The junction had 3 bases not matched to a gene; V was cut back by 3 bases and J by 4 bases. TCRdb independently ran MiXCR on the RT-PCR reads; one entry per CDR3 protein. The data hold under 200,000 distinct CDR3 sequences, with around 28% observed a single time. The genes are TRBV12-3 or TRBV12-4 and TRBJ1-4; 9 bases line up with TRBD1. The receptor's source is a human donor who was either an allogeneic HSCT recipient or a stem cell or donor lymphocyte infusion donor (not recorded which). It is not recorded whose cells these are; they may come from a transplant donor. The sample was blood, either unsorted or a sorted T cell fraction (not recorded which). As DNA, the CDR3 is TGTGCCAGCAGTTTTCCGGGACAGGGTAATGAAAAACTGTTTTTT. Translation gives CASSFPGQGNEKLFF.